Here is one T cell receptor beta chain with its context. Its recognized antigen is unknown. No base qualities exist here, and no much larger clone lies one base off it. The sample is drawn from a study of cytomegalovirus exposure and HLA in healthy donors listed by TCRdb under 2017. Some background on the complete study: According to a later analysis, one platform produced both the roughly 130 validation repertoires and the 666 repertoires of the first cohort. The study aimed to test whether signatures of past pathogen exposure could be identified by cataloging public T cell receptors. To predict cytomegalovirus infection status, the study combined high-throughput TCR immunosequencing, statistical association of individual TCRs with disease status, and machine learning. A separate validation cohort of roughly 110 different subjects was used in addition to the approximately 700-subject first cohort. Points the paper makes about the study in general: Across donors, most TCR sequences were observed very rarely, whereas some public TCRs were present in many individuals. In vitro tests confirmed that a few of the cytomegalovirus-associated TCR beta chains recognize cytomegalovirus antigens. In the study, roughly 160 TCR beta chains were listed as associated with cytomegalovirus. All 120 or so repertoires were used to score co-occurrence in the validation cohort in a later analysis, because that analysis had no HLA typing for the cohort. The classifier was reported to diagnose cytomegalovirus status with high specificity and sensitivity in both the original cohort and the validation cohort. The authors suggested that the approach could potentially be extended to other disease states and immunological phenotypes. Subsequent analysis determined that TCRs grouped into clusters in the first cohort also showed a tendency toward co-occurrence across the roughly 110 validation repertoires, and 90% to 95% of cluster scores exceeded 0.

Library preparation was by the immunoSEQ multiplex PCR assay. Per the original workflow: To diagnose cytomegalovirus status from the catalog of TCR beta chain sequences, a statistical classification framework was built. The source is immuneACCESS, and TCRdb retained only in-frame sequences with V and J called. Part of the clones is not carried over; for the studies checked, unresolved V genes explain less than half of this, and the remainder is unexplained. D and trimming come from the DNA, and the V and J calls and clone size come from that table. Within this sample are 250,000 to 350,000 clones, with about nine tenths of them counted one time only. The top ten clonotypes cover 1.2% of the sample. Based on the germline V gene, the CDR1 and CDR2 sequences are SGHTS and YDEGEE. V has 2 bases trimmed and J has 9 bases trimmed; junction bases matching no gene number 11. There are 15 amino acids in the CDR3, from cysteine to phenylalanine inclusive. Kept here is only the CDR3 DNA, which spans 45 bases and is read in frame from base 1.

Donors formed part of the validation cohort, which comprised about 130 subjects and was distinct from the first cohort of 670 or so subjects. Here the chain combines TRBV5-8 and TRBJ2-1; a stretch of 7 junction bases matches TRBD2. Sequencing was done on a sample of PBMCs. The clonotype comes from a woman in her thirties in good health and CMV-seropositive. CDR3 loop: CASSFGVAGVTEQFF. The sequenced DNA: TGTGCCAGCAGCTTCGGGGTCGCGGGAGTGACTGAGCAGTTCTTC.